Below are 13 T cell receptor beta chains sequenced from a single sample in a study of T cell repertoires in cytomegalovirus infection. TCRdb reprocessed the reads with MiXCR, giving one entry per CDR3 protein. The table records roughly 240,000 distinct CDR3 sequences, 6% to 8% of them present only once. Source material: PBMCs. The receptors were gathered from a human donor in good health (CMV status not recorded). Some clones in this sample may be carry-over from other donors' samples.

This clonotype was recorded many times. V gene TRBV6-1 combines with J gene TRBJ2-3; D is undetermined. Trimming left V 4 bases short and J 3 bases short, with 11 bases between. This CDR3 is 14 amino acids long. Per the germline V gene, CDR1 is MNHNS and CDR2 is SASEGT. CDR3 protein: CASSVHRRTDTQYF. The CDR3 DNA reads TGTGCCAGCAGTGTTCACAGAAGAACAGATACGCAGTATTTT.

Many counts were recorded for this clonotype. V usage is TRBV20-1 and J usage is TRBJ2-5, with D hard to call. Trimming left V 8 bases short and J 2 bases short, with 18 bases between. The CDR3 consists of 14 residues. Germline V CDR1 and CDR2: DFQATT, SNEGSKA (reference sequence). The CDR3 DNA is TGCAGTCCTCGGCCGGGTTTGGAACAAGAGACCCAGTACTTC. Its translation is CSPRPGLEQETQYF.

This clonotype was recorded at least ten times. V usage is TRBV12-3 or TRBV12-4 and J usage is TRBJ1-5; a possible D gene is TRBD1 (5 bases). CDR3 length: 15 amino acids. V shed 5 bases and J shed 7 bases, with 18 bases lying between them. The CDR3 DNA reads as TGTGCCAGCAGTCCCTCCGGGGGTGTAGGACAGCCCCAGCATTTT. It is translated as CASSPSGGVGQPQHF.

This clonotype has ten or more counts. The gene calls are TRBV20-1 and TRBJ2-4; D unresolved. The ends were cut back, 3 bases at V and 0 bases at J, with 12 bases in the middle. CDR3 size: 15 residues. Germline V gene lookup returns CDR1 DFQATT and CDR2 SNEGSKA (reference sequence). The CDR3 nucleotides read TGCAGTGCTAGGCTGGCTTTCCTAGCCAAAAACATTCAGTACTTC. Residues: CSARLAFLAKNIQYF.

This clonotype was detected ten times or more. The chain employs TRBV2 and TRBJ2-1; perhaps D is TRBD1 or TRBD2 (5 bases each). Trimming stripped 6 bases from V and 0 bases from J, with 12 bases between. Germline lookup yields CDR1 SNHLY and CDR2 FYNNEI. The length of the CDR3 is 15 residues. CDR3 region: CASRGDSGSYNEQFF. CDR3 coding DNA: TGTGCCAGCAGAGGAGACAGCGGCTCCTACAATGAGCAGTTCTTC.

This clonotype was picked up many times. This chain connects TRBV5-6 to TRBJ2-3, with D maybe TRBD2 (7 bases). The CDR3 loop spans 17 amino acids. Trimming removed 1 base at V and 2 bases at J, with 17 bases between. CDR1 and CDR2 (germline): SGHDT, YYEEEE. CDR3 coding DNA: TGTGCCAGCAGCTTGATGGGGGGGCTAGCGGCCACAGATACGCAGTATTTT. This gives the protein CASSLMGGLAATDTQYF.

This clonotype was picked up many times. This chain joins TRBV28 and TRBJ1-1, with D maybe TRBD1 (6 bases). V lost 4 bases and J lost 2, with 11 bases in between. Germline CDR1 MDHEN, CDR2 SYDVKM. CDR3 size: 14 residues. CDR3 region: CASSWGQANTEAFF. DNA of the CDR3: TGTGCCAGCAGTTGGGGGCAGGCAAACACTGAAGCTTTCTTT.

This chain uses TRBV7-9 with TRBJ2-1; 11 positions match TRBD2. CDR1 SEHNR and CDR2 FQNEAQ come from the germline V gene (reference sequence). Losses at the gene ends were 4 bases for V and 9 bases for J; bases not matched to a gene: 5. This CDR3 comprises 14 residues. The DNA for the CDR3 is TGTGCCAGCAGCTCGGCTAGCGGGGGGTTTGAGCAGTTCTTC. Residues: CASSSASGGFEQFF.

This chain joins TRBV7-9 and TRBJ2-2, with 10 nucleotides matching TRBD1. The junction had 11 bases not matched to a gene; V was cut back by 6 bases and J by 7 bases. The CDR3 extends over 16 amino acids. Looked up from germline, CDR1 is SEHNR and CDR2 is FQNEAQ (reference sequence). The CDR3 sequence: CASSFIRDRGFGELFF. In DNA, the CDR3 is TGTGCCAGCAGTTTCATCCGGGACAGGGGATTCGGGGAGCTGTTTTTT. The variable domain in full, completed from reference TRBV7-9 and TRBJ2-2, reads DTGVSQNPRHKITKRGQNVTFRCDPISEHNRLYWYRQTLGQGPEFLTYFQNEAQLEKSRLLSDRFSAERPKGSFSTLEIQRTEQGDSAMYLCASSFIRDRGFGELFFGEGSRLTVL.

At least ten counts were recorded for this clonotype. This sequence joins TRBV29-1 and TRBJ1-2; D perhaps matches TRBD1 (6 bases). Trimming removed 4 bases at V and 7 bases at J, with 16 bases between. The CDR3 has 13 residues. Germline V gene sequence: CDR1 SQVTM, CDR2 ANQGSEA. The DNA of the CDR3 is TGCAGCGTTGTTCCAGGGGTTAGCTCTGGCTACACCTTC. It yields the protein CSVVPGVSSGYTF.

In regard to this clonotype: A junction end diverges from the germline sequence, so it may reflect a read error. This chain uses TRBV29-1 with TRBJ1-2, with D tentatively TRBD1 (6 bases). The CDR3 is made up of 11 amino acids. Germline CDR1 is SQVTM and CDR2 is ANQGSEA. CDR3 DNA sequence: TGCAGCGTCTCTTCCCAGGGGTCCGTCTCCTTC. It translates to CSVSSQGSVSF. Variable domain in full (rest from reference TRBV29-1 and TRBJ1-2): SAVISQKPSRDICQRGTSLTIQCQVDSQVTMMFWYRQQPGQSLTLIATANQGSEATYESGFVIDKFPISRPNLTFSTLTVSNMSPEDSSIYLCSVSSQGSVSFGSGTRLTVV.

This clonotype has a count of ten or more. The chain links TRBV6-2 or TRBV6-3 to TRBJ1-4; 7 nucleotides match TRBD1. Germline V gives CDR1 MNHEY, CDR2 SVGEGT. This CDR3 is 15 amino acids long. The J segment lost 8 bases and the V segment lost 6 bases, leaving 12 bases of the junction unmatched. The CDR3 DNA is TGTGCCAGCAGCCCCCAGGGGGGCGTATTGGAAAAACTGTTTTTT. It encodes CASSPQGGVLEKLFF.

The table lists this clonotype with many counts. The chain uses TRBV6-2 or TRBV6-3 and TRBJ2-3; 9 bases align to TRBD2. The CDR3 contains 17 residues. Germline V lookup: CDR1 MNHEY, CDR2 SVGEGT. V was clipped by 2 bases and J by 0 bases; unmatched bases: 6. CDR3 residues: CASSYPAGGLSTDTQYF. In DNA form, the CDR3 reads TGTGCCAGCAGTTACCCAGCGGGGGGTCTTAGCACAGATACGCAGTATTTT.